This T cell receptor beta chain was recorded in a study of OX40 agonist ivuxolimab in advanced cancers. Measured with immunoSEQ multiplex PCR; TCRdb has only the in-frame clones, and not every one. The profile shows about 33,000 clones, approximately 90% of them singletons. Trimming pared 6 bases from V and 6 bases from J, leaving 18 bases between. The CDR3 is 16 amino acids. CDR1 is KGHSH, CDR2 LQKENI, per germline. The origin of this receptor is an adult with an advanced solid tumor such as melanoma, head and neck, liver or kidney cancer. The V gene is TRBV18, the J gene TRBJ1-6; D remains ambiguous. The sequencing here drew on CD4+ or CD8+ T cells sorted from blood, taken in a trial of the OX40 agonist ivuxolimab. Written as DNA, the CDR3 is TGTGCCAGCTCCCCCCGGGCCCCGACGTCTAATTCACCCCTCCACTTT. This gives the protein CASSPRAPTSNSPLHF.